This T cell receptor (beta chain) comes out of a study of blood T cell repertoires in COVID-19. The data were produced by immunoSEQ multiplex PCR, yet TCRdb's version contains in-frame clones alone and is incomplete. In the table there are more than 150,000 clones, around 91% of which are singletons. Between the trimmed V and J ends, which lost 4 bases and 6 bases, there was a span of 18 bases. The germline gives CDR1 SGHAT, CDR2 FQNNGV. The CDR3 consists of 15 residues. Sequenced input: peripheral blood. This clonotype originated in a middle-aged man with acute or convalescent COVID-19. The chain is built from TRBV11-2 and TRBJ1-2; a weak D match, TRBD1 (5 bases). The CDR3 nucleotides read TGTGCCAGCAGCTCATGGGGGGGAGAATGGCATGGCTACACCTTC. This translates into CASSSWGGEWHGYTF.